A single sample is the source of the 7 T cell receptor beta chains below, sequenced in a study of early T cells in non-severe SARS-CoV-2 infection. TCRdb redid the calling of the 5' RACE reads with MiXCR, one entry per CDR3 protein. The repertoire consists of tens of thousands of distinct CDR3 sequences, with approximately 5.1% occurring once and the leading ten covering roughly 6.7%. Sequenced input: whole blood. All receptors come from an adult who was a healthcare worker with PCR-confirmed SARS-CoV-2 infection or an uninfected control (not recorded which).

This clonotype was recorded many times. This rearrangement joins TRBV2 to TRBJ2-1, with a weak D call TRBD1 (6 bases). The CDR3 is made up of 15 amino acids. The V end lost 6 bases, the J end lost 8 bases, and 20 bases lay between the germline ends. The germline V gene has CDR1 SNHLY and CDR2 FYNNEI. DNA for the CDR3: TGTGCCAGCAGCAGCGGCAGGGGTTTCAGAGATGAGCAGTTCTTC. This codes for CASSSGRGFRDEQFF.

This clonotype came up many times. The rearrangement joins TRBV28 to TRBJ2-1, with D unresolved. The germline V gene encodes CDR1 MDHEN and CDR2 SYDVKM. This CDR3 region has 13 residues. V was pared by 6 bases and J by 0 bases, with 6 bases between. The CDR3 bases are TGTGCCAGCAGGGAAAGCTCCTACAATGAGCAGTTCTTC. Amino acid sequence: CASRESSYNEQFF.

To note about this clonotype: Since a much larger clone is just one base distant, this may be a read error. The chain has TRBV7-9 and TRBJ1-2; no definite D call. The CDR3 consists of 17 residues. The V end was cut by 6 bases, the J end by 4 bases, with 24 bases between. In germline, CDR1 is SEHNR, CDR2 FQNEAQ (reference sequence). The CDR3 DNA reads TGTGCCAGCAGTCCCCTTCTGACCGCGGTCGGGAGCTATGGCTACACCTTC. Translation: CASSPLLTAVGSYGYTF.

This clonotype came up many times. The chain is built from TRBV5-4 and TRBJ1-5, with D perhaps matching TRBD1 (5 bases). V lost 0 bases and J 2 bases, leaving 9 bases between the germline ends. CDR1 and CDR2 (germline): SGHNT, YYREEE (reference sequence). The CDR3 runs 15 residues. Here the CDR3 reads CASSLGAGRNQPQHF. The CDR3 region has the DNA TGTGCCAGCAGCTTGGGGGCAGGGCGCAATCAGCCCCAGCATTTT.

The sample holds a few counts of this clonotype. This CDR3 reads CASSPRAQGNTEAFF. The CDR3 nucleotides are TGTGCCAGCTCACCCAGGGCACAGGGCAACACTGAAGCTTTCTTT. The rearrangement uses TRBV18 and TRBJ1-1; D possibly corresponds to TRBD1 (6 bases). CDR3 length equals 15 residues. V dropped 3 bases and J dropped 2 bases, with 13 bases sitting between them. Germline V gene data show CDR1 as KGHSH and CDR2 as LQKENI.

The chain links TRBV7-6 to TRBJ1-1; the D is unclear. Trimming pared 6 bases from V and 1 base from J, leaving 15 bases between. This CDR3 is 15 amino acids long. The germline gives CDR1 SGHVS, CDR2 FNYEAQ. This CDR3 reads CASRPSNIGNTEAFF. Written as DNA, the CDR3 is TGTGCCAGCAGACCATCAAACATTGGGAACACTGAAGCTTTCTTT. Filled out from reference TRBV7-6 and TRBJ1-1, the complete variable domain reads GAGVSQSPRYKVTKRGQDVALRCDPISGHVSLYWYRQALGQGPEFLTYFNYEAQQDKSGLPNDRFSAERPEGSISTLTIQRTEQRDSAMYRCASRPSNIGNTEAFFGQGTRLTVV.

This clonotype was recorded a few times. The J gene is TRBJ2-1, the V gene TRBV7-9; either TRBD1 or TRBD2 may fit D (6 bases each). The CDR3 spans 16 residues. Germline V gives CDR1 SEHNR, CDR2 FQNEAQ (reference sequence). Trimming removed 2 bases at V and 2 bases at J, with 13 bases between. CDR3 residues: CASSLRGVGTYNEQFF. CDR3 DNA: TGTGCCAGCAGCTTAAGGGGGGTAGGGACCTACAATGAGCAGTTCTTC.